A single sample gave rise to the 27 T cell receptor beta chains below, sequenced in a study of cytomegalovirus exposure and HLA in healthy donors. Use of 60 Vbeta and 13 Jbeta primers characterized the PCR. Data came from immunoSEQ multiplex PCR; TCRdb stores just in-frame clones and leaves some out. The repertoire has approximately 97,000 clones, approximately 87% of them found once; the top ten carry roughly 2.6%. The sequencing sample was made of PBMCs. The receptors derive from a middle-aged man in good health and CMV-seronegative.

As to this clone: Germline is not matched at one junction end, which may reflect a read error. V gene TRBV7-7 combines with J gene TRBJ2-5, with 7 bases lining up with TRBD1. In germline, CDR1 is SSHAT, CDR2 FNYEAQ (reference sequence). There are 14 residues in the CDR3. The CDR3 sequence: CASSLARDRETQYF. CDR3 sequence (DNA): TGTGCTAGCAGCTTAGCCCGGGACAGAGAGACCCAGTACTTC.

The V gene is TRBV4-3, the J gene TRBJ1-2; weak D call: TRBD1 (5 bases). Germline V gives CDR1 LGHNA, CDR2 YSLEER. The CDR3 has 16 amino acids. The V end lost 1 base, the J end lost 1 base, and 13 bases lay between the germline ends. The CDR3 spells CASSQGRGTYNYGYTF. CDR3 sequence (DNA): TGCGCCAGCAGCCAAGGAAGGGGTACCTATAACTATGGCTACACCTTC.

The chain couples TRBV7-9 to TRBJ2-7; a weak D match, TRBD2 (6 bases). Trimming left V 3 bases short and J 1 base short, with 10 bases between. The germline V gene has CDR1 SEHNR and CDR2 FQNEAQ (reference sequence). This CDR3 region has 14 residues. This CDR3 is CASSFSEGSYEQYF. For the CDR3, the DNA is TGTGCCAGCAGCTTTTCGGAGGGGTCCTACGAGCAGTACTTC.

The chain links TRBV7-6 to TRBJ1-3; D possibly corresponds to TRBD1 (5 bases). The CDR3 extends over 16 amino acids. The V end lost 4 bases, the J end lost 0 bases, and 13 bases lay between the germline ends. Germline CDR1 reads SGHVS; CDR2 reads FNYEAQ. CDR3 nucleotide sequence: TGTGCCAGCAGCTCTTTCCAGGGTTACTCTGGAAACACCATATATTTT. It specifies CASSSFQGYSGNTIYF.

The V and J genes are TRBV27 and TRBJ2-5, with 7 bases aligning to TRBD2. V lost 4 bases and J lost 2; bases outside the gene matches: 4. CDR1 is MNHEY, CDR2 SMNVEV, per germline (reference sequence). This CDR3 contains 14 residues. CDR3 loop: CASSSLARQETQYF. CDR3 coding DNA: TGTGCCAGCAGTTCACTAGCGAGGCAAGAGACCCAGTACTTC.

The CDR3 loop reads CASSRAASGRSYEQYF. CDR3 DNA: TGTGCCAGCAGCCGGGCGGCTAGCGGCCGGTCCTACGAGCAGTACTTC. V usage is TRBV7-9 and J usage is TRBJ2-7; 7 bases match TRBD2. CDR1 and CDR2 (germline): SEHNR, FQNEAQ (reference sequence). The junction had 11 bases not matched to a gene; V was cut back by 5 bases and J by 1 base. CDR3 length: 16 residues. Complete variable domain (other parts from reference TRBV7-9 and TRBJ2-7): DTGVSQNPRHKITKRGQNVTFRCDPISEHNRLYWYRQTLGQGPEFLTYFQNEAQLEKSRLLSDRFSAERPKGSFSTLEIQRTEQGDSAMYLCASSRAASGRSYEQYFGPGTRLTVT.

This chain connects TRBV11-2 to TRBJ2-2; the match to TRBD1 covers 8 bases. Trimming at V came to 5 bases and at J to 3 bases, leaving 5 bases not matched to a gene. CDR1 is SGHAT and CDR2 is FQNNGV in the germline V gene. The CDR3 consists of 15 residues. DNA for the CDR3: TGTGCCAGCAGCCCAATGGACAGGGACACCGGGGAGCTGTTTTTT. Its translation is CASSPMDRDTGELFF.

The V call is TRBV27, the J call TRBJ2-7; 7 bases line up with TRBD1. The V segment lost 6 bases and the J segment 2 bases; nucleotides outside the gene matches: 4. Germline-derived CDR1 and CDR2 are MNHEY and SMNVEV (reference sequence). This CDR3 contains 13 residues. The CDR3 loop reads CASSPGQTYEQYF. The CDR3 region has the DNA TGTGCCAGCAGCCCGGGACAGACCTACGAGCAGTACTTC.

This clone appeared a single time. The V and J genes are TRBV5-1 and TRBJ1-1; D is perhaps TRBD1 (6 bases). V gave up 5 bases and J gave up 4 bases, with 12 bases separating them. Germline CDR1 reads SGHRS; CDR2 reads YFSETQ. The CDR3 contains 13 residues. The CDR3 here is CASRPPGATEAFF. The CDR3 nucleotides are TGCGCCAGCAGACCACCAGGGGCCACTGAAGCTTTCTTT.

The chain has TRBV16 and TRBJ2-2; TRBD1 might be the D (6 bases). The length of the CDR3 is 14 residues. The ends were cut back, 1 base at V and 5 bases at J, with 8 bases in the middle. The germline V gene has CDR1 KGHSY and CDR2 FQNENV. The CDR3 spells CASSQYRETGELFF. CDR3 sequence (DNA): TGTGCCAGCAGCCAATACAGGGAAACCGGGGAGCTGTTTTTT.

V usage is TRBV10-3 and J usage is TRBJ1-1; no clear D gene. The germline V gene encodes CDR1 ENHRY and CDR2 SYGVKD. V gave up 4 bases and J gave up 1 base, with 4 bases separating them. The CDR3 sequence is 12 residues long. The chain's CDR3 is CAISGQNTEAFF. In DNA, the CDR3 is TGTGCCATCAGTGGGCAGAACACTGAAGCTTTCTTT.

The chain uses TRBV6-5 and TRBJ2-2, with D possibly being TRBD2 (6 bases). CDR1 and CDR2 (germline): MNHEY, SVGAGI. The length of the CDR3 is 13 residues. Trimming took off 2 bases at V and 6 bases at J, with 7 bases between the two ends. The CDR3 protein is CASSYGEAGELFF. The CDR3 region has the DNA TGTGCCAGCAGTTACGGGGAGGCCGGGGAGCTGTTTTTT.

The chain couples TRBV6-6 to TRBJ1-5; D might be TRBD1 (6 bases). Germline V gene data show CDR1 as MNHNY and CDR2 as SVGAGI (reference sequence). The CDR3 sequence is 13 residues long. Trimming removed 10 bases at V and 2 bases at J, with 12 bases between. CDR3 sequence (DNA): TGTGCCATCAAGACAGGCGGCAATCAGCCCCAGCATTTT. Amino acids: CAIKTGGNQPQHF.

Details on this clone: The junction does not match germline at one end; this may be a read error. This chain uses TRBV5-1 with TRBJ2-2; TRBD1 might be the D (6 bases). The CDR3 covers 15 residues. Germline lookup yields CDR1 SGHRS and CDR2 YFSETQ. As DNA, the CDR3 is TGCGCCAGCGGCTTTGGGGGCTTGGTCACCGGGGAGCTGTTTTTT. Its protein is CASGFGGLVTGELFF.

CDR3 sequence: CSVGDRATYEQYF. The CDR3 DNA sequence: TGCAGCGTTGGGGACAGGGCGACCTACGAGCAGTACTTC. The chain links TRBV29-1 to TRBJ2-7, with 9 positions matching TRBD1. This CDR3 spans 13 amino acids. With V trimmed by 4 bases and J by 2 bases, 3 bases remained unmatched. Germline V lookup: CDR1 SQVTM, CDR2 ANQGSEA.

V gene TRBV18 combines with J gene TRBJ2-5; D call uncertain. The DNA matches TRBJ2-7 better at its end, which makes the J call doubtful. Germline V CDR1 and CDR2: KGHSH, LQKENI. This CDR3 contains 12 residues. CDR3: CASSLLNYEQYF. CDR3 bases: TGTGCCAGCTCCCTTCTAAACTACGAGCAGTACTTC.

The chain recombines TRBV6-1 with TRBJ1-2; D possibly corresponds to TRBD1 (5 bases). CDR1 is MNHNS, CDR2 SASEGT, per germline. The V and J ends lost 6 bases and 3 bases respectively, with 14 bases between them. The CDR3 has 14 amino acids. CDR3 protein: CASSPSGGHYGYTF. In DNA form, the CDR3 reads TGTGCCAGCAGCCCAAGCGGGGGACACTATGGCTACACCTTC.

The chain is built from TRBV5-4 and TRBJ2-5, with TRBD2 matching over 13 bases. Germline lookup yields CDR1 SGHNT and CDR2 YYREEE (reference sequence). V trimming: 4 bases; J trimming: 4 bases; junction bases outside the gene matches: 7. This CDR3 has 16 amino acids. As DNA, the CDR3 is TGTGCCAGCAGCACCTGGACTAGCGGGGGAGGAGAGACCCAGTACTTC. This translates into CASSTWTSGGGETQYF.

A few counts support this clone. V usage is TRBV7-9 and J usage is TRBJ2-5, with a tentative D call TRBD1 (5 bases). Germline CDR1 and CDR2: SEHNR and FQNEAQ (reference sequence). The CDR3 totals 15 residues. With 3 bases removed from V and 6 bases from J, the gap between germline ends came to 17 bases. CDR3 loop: CASSLLGVRRQTQYF. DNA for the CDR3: TGTGCCAGCAGCTTGTTAGGGGTCCGGAGACAGACCCAGTACTTC.

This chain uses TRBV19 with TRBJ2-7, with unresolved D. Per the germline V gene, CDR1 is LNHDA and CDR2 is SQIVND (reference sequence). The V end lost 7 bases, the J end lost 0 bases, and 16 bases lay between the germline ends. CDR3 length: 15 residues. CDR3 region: CASTKAGESSYEQYF. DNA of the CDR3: TGTGCCAGTACCAAGGCAGGTGAGAGCTCCTACGAGCAGTACTTC.

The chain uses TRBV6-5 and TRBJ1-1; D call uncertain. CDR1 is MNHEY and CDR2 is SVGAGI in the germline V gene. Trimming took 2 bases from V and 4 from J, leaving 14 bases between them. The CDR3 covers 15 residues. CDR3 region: CASSYGAPGSTEAFF. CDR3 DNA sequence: TGTGCCAGCAGTTACGGTGCCCCTGGGAGCACTGAAGCTTTCTTT.

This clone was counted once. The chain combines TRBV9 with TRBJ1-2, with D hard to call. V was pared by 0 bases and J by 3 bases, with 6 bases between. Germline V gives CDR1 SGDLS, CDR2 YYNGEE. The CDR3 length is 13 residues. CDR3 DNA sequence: TGTGCCAGCAGCGTAGGTACGGACTATGGCTACACCTTC. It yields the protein CASSVGTDYGYTF.

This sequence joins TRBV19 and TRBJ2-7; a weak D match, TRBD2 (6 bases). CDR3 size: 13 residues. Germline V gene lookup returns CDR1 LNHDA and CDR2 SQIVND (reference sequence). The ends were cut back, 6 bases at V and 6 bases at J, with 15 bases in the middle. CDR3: CASSPWRGGEQYF. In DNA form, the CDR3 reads TGTGCCAGTAGCCCTTGGCGGGGCGGCGAGCAGTACTTC.

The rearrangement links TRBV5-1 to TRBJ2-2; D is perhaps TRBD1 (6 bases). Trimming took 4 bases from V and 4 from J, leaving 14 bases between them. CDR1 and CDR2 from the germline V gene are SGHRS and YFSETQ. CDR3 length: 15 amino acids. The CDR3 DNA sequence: TGCGCCAGCAGCGAGGACAGACCATCCACCGGGGAGCTGTTTTTT. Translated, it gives CASSEDRPSTGELFF. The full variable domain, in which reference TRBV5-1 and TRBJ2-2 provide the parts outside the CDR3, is KAGVTQTPRYLIKTRGQQVTLSCSPISGHRSVSWYQQTPGQGLQFLFEYFSETQRNKGNFPGRFSGRQFSNSRSEMNVSTLELGDSALYLCASSEDRPSTGELFFGEGSRLTVL.

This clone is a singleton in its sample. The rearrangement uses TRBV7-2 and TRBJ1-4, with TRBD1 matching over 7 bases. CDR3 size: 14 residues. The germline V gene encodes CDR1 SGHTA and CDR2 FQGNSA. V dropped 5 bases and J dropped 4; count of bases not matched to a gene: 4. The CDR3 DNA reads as TGTGCCAGCAGCCAGGACAGGTATAATGAAAAACTGTTTTTT. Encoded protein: CASSQDRYNEKLFF.

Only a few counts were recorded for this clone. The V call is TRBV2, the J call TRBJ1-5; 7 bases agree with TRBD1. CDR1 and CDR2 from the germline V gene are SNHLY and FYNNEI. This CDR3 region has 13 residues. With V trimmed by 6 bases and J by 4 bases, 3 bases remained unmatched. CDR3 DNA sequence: TGTGCCAGCAGGTCGACAGGGAATCAGCCCCAGCATTTT. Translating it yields CASRSTGNQPQHF.

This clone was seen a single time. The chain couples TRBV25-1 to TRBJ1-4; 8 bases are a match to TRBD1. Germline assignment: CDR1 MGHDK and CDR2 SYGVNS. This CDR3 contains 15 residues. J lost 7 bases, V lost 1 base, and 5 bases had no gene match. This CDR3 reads CASSESLQGGEKLFF. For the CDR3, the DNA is TGTGCCAGCAGTGAATCCTTACAGGGGGGTGAAAAACTGTTTTTT.